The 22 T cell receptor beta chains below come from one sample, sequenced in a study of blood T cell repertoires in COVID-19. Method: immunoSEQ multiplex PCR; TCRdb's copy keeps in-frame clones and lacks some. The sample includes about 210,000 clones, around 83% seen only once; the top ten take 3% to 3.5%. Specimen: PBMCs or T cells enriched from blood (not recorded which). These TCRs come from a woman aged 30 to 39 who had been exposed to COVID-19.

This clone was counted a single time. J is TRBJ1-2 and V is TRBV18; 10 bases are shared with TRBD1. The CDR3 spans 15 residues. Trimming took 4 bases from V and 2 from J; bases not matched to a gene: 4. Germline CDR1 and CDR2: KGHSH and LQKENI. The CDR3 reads CASSLGTGDNYGYTF. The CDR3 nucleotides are TGTGCCAGCTCACTTGGGACAGGGGACAACTATGGCTACACCTTC.

DNA of the CDR3: TGTGCCAGCAGCGGAAGAGATAACGAGCAGTACTTC. It encodes CASSGRDNEQYF. The chain joins TRBV9 to TRBJ2-7, with D unresolved. V shed 3 bases and J shed 5 bases, with 9 bases lying between them. From germline, CDR1 is SGDLS and CDR2 YYNGEE. This CDR3 is built from 12 residues.

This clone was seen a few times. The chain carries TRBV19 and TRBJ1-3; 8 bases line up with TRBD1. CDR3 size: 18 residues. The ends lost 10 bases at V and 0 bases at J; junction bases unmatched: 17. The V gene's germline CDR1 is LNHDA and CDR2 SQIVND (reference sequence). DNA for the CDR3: TGTGCCACCCTCCCGGGACAGGTCCTACCAAGCTCTGGAAACACCATATATTTT. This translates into CATLPGQVLPSSGNTIYF.

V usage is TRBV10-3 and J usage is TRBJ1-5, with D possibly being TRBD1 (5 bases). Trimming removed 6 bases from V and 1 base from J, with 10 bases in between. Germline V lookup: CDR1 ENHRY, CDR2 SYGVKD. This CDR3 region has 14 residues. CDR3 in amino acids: CAISQGASNQPQHF. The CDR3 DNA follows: TGTGCCATCAGCCAAGGGGCGAGCAATCAGCCCCAGCATTTT.

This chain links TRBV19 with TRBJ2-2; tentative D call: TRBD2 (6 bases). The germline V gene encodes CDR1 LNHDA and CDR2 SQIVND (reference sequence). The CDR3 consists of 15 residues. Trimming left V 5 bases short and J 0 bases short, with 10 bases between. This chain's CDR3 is CASSWGVANTGELFF. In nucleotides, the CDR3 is TGTGCCAGTAGTTGGGGGGTCGCGAACACCGGGGAGCTGTTTTTT.

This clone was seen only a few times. CDR3 residues: CAIGQAKVGTSGNTIYF. For the CDR3, the DNA is TGTGCCATCGGACAGGCCAAAGTAGGAACCTCTGGAAACACCATATATTTT. The rearrangement links TRBV2 to TRBJ1-3, with TRBD1 matching over 7 bases. J gave up 0 bases and V 10 bases, and 15 bases lay outside the gene matches. The length of the CDR3 is 17 residues. Looked up from germline, CDR1 is SNHLY and CDR2 is FYNNEI.

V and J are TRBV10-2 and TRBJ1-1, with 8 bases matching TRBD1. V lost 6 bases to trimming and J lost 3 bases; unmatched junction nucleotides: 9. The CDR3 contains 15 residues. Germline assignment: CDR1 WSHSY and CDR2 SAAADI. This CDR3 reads CASRVRPDRDTEAFF. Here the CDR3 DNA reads TGCGCCAGCAGGGTCCGTCCGGACAGGGACACTGAAGCTTTCTTT.

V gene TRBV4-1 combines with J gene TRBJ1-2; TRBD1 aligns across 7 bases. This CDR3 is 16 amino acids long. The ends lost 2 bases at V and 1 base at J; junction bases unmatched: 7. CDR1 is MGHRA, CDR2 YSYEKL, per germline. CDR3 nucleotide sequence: TGCGCCAGCAGCCAACATTCGGGACAGATTAACTATGGCTACACCTTC. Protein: CASSQHSGQINYGYTF.

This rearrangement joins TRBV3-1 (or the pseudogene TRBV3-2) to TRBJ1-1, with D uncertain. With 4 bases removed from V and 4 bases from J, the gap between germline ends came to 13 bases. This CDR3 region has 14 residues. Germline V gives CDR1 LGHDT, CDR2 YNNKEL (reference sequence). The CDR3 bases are TGTGCCAGCAGCCCTATGCCAGGTAGCACTGAAGCTTTCTTT. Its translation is CASSPMPGSTEAFF.

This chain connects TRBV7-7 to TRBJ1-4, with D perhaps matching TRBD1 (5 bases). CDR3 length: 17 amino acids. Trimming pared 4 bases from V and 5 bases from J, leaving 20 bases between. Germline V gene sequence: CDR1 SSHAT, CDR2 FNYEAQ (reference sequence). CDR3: CASSSGGNRELNEKLFF. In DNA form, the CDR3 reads TGTGCCAGCAGCTCGGGGGGGAACCGCGAATTGAATGAAAAACTGTTTTTT.

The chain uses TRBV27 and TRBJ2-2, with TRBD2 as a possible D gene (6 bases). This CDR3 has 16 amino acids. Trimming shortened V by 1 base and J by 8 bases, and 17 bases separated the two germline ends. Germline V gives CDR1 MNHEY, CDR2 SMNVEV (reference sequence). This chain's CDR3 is CASSLYIGGPRGELFF. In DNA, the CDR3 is TGTGCCAGCAGTTTATATATCGGGGGACCGCGGGGGGAGCTGTTTTTT.

The CDR3 is CASSLEAGGSYEQYF. In DNA form, the CDR3 reads TGCGCCAGCAGCTTGGAAGCAGGGGGTTCCTACGAGCAGTACTTC. The genes are TRBV5-1 and TRBJ2-7; TRBD1 aligns across 7 bases. The CDR3 runs 15 residues. V lost 0 bases, J lost 1 base, and 4 bases stayed unmatched. CDR1 is SGHRS, CDR2 YFSETQ, per germline.

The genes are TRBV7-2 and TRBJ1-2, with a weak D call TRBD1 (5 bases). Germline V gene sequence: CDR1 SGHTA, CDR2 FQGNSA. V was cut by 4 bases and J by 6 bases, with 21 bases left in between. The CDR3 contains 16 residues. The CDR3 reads CASSSLVVGPGDGYTF. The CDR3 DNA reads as TGTGCCAGCAGCTCCCTCGTAGTGGGGCCGGGAGATGGCTACACCTTC.

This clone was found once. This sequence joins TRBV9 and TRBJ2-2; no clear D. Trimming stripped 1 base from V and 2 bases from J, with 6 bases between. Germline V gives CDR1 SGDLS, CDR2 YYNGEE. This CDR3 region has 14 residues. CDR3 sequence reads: CASSVRVNTGELFF. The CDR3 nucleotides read TGTGCCAGCAGCGTAAGAGTAAACACCGGGGAGCTGTTTTTT.

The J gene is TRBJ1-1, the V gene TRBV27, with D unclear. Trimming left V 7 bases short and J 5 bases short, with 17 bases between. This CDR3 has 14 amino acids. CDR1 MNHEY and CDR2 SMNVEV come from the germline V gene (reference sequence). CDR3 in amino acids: CASIGLGAGTEAFF. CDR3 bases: TGTGCCAGCATTGGGTTAGGTGCGGGGACTGAAGCTTTCTTT.

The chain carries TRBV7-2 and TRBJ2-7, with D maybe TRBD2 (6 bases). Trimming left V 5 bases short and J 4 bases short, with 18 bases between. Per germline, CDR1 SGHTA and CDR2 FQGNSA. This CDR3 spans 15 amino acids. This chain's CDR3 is CASSPWTTPSYEQYF. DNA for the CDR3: TGTGCCAGCAGCCCGTGGACTACCCCGAGTTACGAGCAGTACTTC.

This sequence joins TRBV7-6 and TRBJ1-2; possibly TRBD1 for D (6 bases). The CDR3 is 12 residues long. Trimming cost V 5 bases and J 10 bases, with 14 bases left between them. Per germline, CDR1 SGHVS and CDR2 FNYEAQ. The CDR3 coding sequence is TGTGCCAGCAGCGACCGACAGGATTCCTACACCTTC. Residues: CASSDRQDSYTF. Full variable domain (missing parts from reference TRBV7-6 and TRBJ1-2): GAGVSQSPRYKVTKRGQDVALRCDPISGHVSLYWYRQALGQGPEFLTYFNYEAQQDKSGLPNDRFSAERPEGSISTLTIQRTEQRDSAMYRCASSDRQDSYTFGSGTRLTVV.

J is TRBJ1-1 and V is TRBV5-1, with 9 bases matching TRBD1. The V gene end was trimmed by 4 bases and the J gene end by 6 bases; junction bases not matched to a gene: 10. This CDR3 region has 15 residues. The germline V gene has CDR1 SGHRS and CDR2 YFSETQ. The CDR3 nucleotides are TGCGCCAGCAGCCCGGATACAGGGGGCGTCGCTGAAGCTTTCTTT. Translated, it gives CASSPDTGGVAEAFF.

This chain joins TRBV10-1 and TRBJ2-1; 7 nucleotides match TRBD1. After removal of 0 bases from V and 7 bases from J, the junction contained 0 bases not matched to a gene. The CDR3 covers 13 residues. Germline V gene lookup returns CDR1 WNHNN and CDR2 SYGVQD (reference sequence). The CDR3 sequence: CASSESDRNEQFF. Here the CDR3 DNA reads TGCGCCAGCAGTGAGTCGGACAGGAATGAGCAGTTCTTC.

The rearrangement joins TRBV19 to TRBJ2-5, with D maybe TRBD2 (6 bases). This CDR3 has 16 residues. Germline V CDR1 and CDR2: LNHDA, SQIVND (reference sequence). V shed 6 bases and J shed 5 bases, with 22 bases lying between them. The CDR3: CASSSIGGRQQETQYF. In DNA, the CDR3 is TGTGCCAGTAGCAGCATTGGGGGGAGACAGCAGGAGACCCAGTACTTC.

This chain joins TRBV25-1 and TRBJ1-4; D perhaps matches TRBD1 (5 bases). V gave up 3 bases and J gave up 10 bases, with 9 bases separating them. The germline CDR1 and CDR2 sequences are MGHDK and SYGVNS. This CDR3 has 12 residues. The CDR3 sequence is CASSEGGGKLFF. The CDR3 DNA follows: TGTGCCAGCAGTGAGGGGGGGGGAAAACTGTTTTTT.

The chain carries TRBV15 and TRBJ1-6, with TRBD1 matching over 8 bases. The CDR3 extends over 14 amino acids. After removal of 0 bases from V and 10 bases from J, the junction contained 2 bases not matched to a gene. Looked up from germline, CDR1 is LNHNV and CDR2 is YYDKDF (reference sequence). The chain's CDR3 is CATSRDGTGSPLHF. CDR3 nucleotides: TGTGCCACCAGCAGAGATGGGACAGGATCACCCCTCCACTTT.